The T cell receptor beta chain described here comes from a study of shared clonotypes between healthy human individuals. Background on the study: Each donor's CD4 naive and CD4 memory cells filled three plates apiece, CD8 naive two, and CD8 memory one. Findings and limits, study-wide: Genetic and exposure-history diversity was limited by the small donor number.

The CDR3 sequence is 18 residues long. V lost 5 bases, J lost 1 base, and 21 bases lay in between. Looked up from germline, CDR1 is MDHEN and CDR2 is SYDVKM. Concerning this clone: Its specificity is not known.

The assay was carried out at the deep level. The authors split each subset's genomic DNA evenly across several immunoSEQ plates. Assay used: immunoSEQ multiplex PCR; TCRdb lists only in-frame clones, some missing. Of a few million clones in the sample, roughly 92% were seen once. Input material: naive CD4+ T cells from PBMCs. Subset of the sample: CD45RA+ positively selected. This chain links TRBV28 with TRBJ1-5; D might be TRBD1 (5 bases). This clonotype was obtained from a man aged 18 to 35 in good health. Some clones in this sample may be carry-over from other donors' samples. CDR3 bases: TGTGCCAGCAGTACCATCGGAAGGGGAGTAGGCAGCAATCAGCCCCAGCATTTT. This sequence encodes CASSTIGRGVGSNQPQHF.